These 25 T cell receptor beta chains were all obtained from the same sample, sequenced in a study of blood T cell repertoires in COVID-19 (dated by TCRdb to the early 2020s). Library prep was done by the immunoSEQ multiplex PCR assay. Sourced from immuneACCESS, this table was stored by TCRdb with only in-frame sequences that have V and J called. A share of the clones is absent; for the studies checked, an unresolved V gene accounts for under half, and the remainder has no known explanation. In this sample the table shows 85,000 to 100,000 clones, around 84% of which occur a single time. 10% to 15% of the sample belongs to the ten largest clones. The sequencing input was peripheral blood. The receptor source for this set is a woman in her fifties or sixties in a cohort sampled during active or convalescent COVID-19.

This clone was counted once. The rearrangement uses TRBV19 and TRBJ2-7; D is unresolved. The length of the CDR3 is 13 residues. Trimming shortened V by 6 bases and J by 2 bases, and 11 bases separated the two germline ends. Germline CDR1 LNHDA, CDR2 SQIVND (reference sequence). CDR3 coding DNA: TGTGCCAGTAGCCTCGGCCGGGCCTACGAGCAGTACTTC. Residues: CASSLGRAYEQYF.

This chain uses TRBV19 with TRBJ2-7; 11 bases match TRBD2. CDR1 and CDR2 (germline): LNHDA, SQIVND (reference sequence). There are 16 residues in the CDR3. J gave up 2 bases and V 5 bases, and 8 bases lay outside the gene matches. DNA for the CDR3: TGTGCCAGTAGTGTTACTAGCGGGAGCTTTGCCTACGAGCAGTACTTC. It codes for CASSVTSGSFAYEQYF.

This clone appeared once. The CDR3: CAISESMGVGRRNEKLFF. DNA for the CDR3: TGTGCCATCAGTGAGTCAATGGGTGTAGGGAGGAGGAATGAAAAACTGTTTTTT. The chain couples TRBV10-3 to TRBJ1-4; D gene uncertain. V was pared by 0 bases and J by 5 bases, with 19 bases between. The CDR3 spans 18 residues. Germline V gene data show CDR1 as ENHRY and CDR2 as SYGVKD.

V gene TRBV7-9 combines with J gene TRBJ1-3; D not resolved. Germline lookup yields CDR1 SEHNR and CDR2 FQNEAQ (reference sequence). Trimming removed 3 bases from V and 0 bases from J, with 12 bases in between. The length of the CDR3 is 16 residues. CDR3 nucleotides: TGTGCCAGCAGCTTCCGCATAACTACCTCTGGAAACACCATATATTTT. The encoded protein is CASSFRITTSGNTIYF.

The chain employs TRBV19 and TRBJ1-1, with a possible D match to TRBD1 (5 bases). Germline CDR1 LNHDA, CDR2 SQIVND (reference sequence). Trimming removed 7 bases at V and 0 bases at J, with 9 bases between. The CDR3 has 13 amino acids. The CDR3 DNA reads as TGTGCCAGTACCGACAGCATGAACACTGAAGCTTTCTTT. Its protein is CASTDSMNTEAFF.

V and J are TRBV7-9 and TRBJ1-4, with TRBD1 as a possible D gene (6 bases). The CDR3 totals 15 residues. Germline V gene lookup returns CDR1 SEHNR and CDR2 FQNEAQ (reference sequence). Trimming removed 7 bases at V and 8 bases at J, with 20 bases between. The CDR3 DNA reads TGTGCCAGCATCCAGGGGCGGTCCTCGGGGGAAAAACTGTTTTTT. It translates to CASIQGRSSGEKLFF.

The J gene is TRBJ2-1, the V gene TRBV18; TRBD2 matches at 13 bases. Germline CDR1 is KGHSH and CDR2 is LQKENI. The CDR3 has 17 residues. The V segment lost 5 bases and the J segment 4 bases; nucleotides outside the gene matches: 8. The chain's CDR3 is CASSTLPGLAGYNEQFF. In DNA, the CDR3 is TGTGCCAGCTCAACCCTACCGGGACTAGCGGGATACAATGAGCAGTTCTTC.

The chain carries TRBV2 and TRBJ1-6, with 8 bases identical to TRBD1. With V trimmed by 9 bases and J by 7 bases, 5 bases remained unmatched. The CDR3 spans 13 residues. Germline V gives CDR1 SNHLY, CDR2 FYNNEI. CDR3: CARRTGINSPLHF. CDR3 coding DNA: TGTGCCAGACGGACAGGGATCAATTCACCCCTCCACTTT.

This chain joins TRBV2 and TRBJ1-2; tentative D call: TRBD1 (5 bases). The germline V and J ends were trimmed by 0 bases and 8 bases, with 13 bases remaining between them. Germline CDR1 is SNHLY and CDR2 is FYNNEI. The CDR3 spans 14 residues. The CDR3 bases are TGTGCCAGCAGTGAAGCGACCAGGGTTGGCGGCTACACCTTC. Residues: CASSEATRVGGYTF.

This chain uses TRBV2 with TRBJ1-2; TRBD1 agrees at 8 bases. The CDR3 is made up of 12 amino acids. Germline V CDR1 and CDR2: SNHLY, FYNNEI. Germline trimming cut 7 bases from V and 7 bases from J; bases unmatched to any gene: 5. In nucleotides, the CDR3 is TGTGCCAGCAAGAACAGGGGGGCTGGCTACACCTTC. Translated, it gives CASKNRGAGYTF.

The chain has TRBV5-6 and TRBJ2-3, with TRBD2 as a possible D gene (5 bases). CDR1 and CDR2 from the germline V gene are SGHDT and YYEEEE. Deletions cut 3 bases from V and 8 bases from J, with 16 bases between. The CDR3 contains 14 residues. The CDR3 here is CASSSGLFTGTQYF. The CDR3 coding sequence is TGTGCCAGCAGCTCTGGACTCTTTACTGGTACGCAGTATTTT.

As to this clone: Different DNA sequences within this sample yield the same CDR3. The CDR3 DNA sequence: TGCGCCAGCAGCTTAGCGTCCTCCTACGAGCAGTACTTC. Protein product: CASSLASSYEQYF. The chain couples TRBV5-1 to TRBJ2-7, with D unclear. The V and J ends lost 2 bases and 0 bases respectively, with 6 bases between them. Looked up from germline, CDR1 is SGHRS and CDR2 is YFSETQ. CDR3 length: 13 amino acids.

The count of this clone is one. V gene TRBV7-9 combines with J gene TRBJ1-1; D gene unclear. From germline, CDR1 is SEHNR and CDR2 FQNEAQ (reference sequence). Deletions cut 6 bases from V and 4 bases from J, with 12 bases between. This CDR3 region has 13 residues. This CDR3 is CASSTLLSTEAFF. CDR3 DNA sequence: TGTGCCAGCAGTACGCTGCTGAGCACTGAAGCTTTCTTT.

CDR3 sequence (DNA): TGTGCCAGCAGTTCCCCATCAGTCCCGCAGTATTTT. It codes for CASSSPSVPQYF. The chain has TRBV6-5 and TRBJ2-3; no reliable D call. V dropped 4 bases and J dropped 10 bases, with 12 bases sitting between them. Germline V lookup: CDR1 MNHEY, CDR2 SVGAGI. The CDR3 runs to 12 residues.

V gene TRBV2 combines with J gene TRBJ2-3, with TRBD2 identical over 9 bases. With 5 bases clipped from V and 1 base from J, the junction kept 7 bases outside the gene matches. Germline V CDR1 and CDR2: SNHLY, FYNNEI. The CDR3 has 16 amino acids. The DNA for the CDR3 is TGTGCCAGCAGTCTCTCTGGCGGGGGGGGCACAGATACGCAGTATTTT. It codes for CASSLSGGGGTDTQYF.

This chain links TRBV5-6 with TRBJ1-1; TRBD1 might be the D (6 bases). The ends were cut back, 6 bases at V and 4 bases at J, with 16 bases in the middle. Germline lookup yields CDR1 SGHDT and CDR2 YYEEEE. This CDR3 has 14 amino acids. The DNA for the CDR3 is TGTGCCAGCAACCGTAAACAGGGAGTCACTGAAGCTTTCTTT. It yields the protein CASNRKQGVTEAFF.

The V call is TRBV30, the J call TRBJ2-3; D is unclear. This CDR3 contains 12 residues. Looked up from germline, CDR1 is GTSNPN and CDR2 is SVGIG (reference sequence). Trimming removed 1 base from V and 5 bases from J, with 7 bases in between. In DNA form, the CDR3 reads TGTGCCTGGAGTGCCGGAGAAGATACGCAGTATTTT. Encoded protein: CAWSAGEDTQYF.

The chain combines TRBV3-1 (or the pseudogene TRBV3-2) with TRBJ2-2; a weak D match, TRBD2 (6 bases). CDR3 length: 15 amino acids. V was pared by 6 bases and J by 0 bases, with 11 bases between. Germline lookup yields CDR1 LGHDT and CDR2 YNNKEL (reference sequence). CDR3 DNA: TGTGCCAGCAGTCGAAGGGAGGCGAACACCGGGGAGCTGTTTTTT. This sequence encodes CASSRREANTGELFF.

V usage is TRBV18 and J usage is TRBJ2-7, with D unresolved. The germline V and J ends were trimmed by 0 bases and 2 bases, with 5 bases remaining between them. This CDR3 has 13 amino acids. Germline CDR1 is KGHSH and CDR2 is LQKENI. CDR3 in DNA: TGTGCCAGCTCACCACCGCGTCCCTACGAGCAGTACTTC. It encodes CASSPPRPYEQYF. The entire variable domain, with the rest obtained from reference TRBV18 and TRBJ2-7, is as follows: NAGVMQNPRHLVRRRGQEARLRCSPMKGHSHVYWYRQLPEEGLKFMVYLQKENIIDESGMPKERFSAEFPKEGPSILRIQQVVRGDSAAYFCASSPPRPYEQYFGPGTRLTVT.

The genes are TRBV28 and TRBJ2-2; no clear D. In germline, CDR1 is MDHEN, CDR2 SYDVKM. Trimming took 7 bases from V and 5 from J, leaving 11 bases between them. The CDR3 contains 13 residues. The CDR3 DNA reads as TGTGCCAGCACTGTCACCGGTACCGGGGAGCTGTTTTTT. Its protein product is CASTVTGTGELFF.

This clone was observed a single time. Other DNA sequences in this specimen translate into the identical CDR3. The V call is TRBV28, the J call TRBJ1-4; 8 bases match TRBD1. There are 17 residues in the CDR3. The junction had 10 bases not matched to a gene; V was cut back by 4 bases and J by 3 bases. Germline V gene data show CDR1 as MDHEN and CDR2 as SYDVKM. This chain's CDR3 is CASSSLLSGGPNEKLFF. The CDR3, as DNA: TGTGCCAGCAGTTCCCTACTTTCAGGGGGCCCTAATGAAAAACTGTTTTTT.

This chain connects TRBV19 to TRBJ2-7, with TRBD2 matching over 11 bases. V shed 5 bases, J shed 1 base, and the junction held 7 bases outside the gene matches. This CDR3 region has 16 residues. Germline V gives CDR1 LNHDA, CDR2 SQIVND (reference sequence). The CDR3 nucleotides read TGTGCCAGTAGTCCCTGGCTAGCGGGGGGATCCTACGAGCAGTACTTC. Translation gives CASSPWLAGGSYEQYF.

This clone is a singleton in its sample. The chain combines TRBV27 with TRBJ2-1; 8 bases are a match to TRBD1. Germline V CDR1 and CDR2: MNHEY, SMNVEV (reference sequence). The CDR3 extends over 15 amino acids. V lost 6 bases to trimming and J lost 4 bases; unmatched junction nucleotides: 8. In nucleotides, the CDR3 is TGTGCCAGCAGCTTTGGACAGGGAGAGTACAATGAGCAGTTCTTC. Encoded protein: CASSFGQGEYNEQFF.

This rearrangement joins TRBV4-2 to TRBJ2-5, with 10 nucleotides matching TRBD1. V trimming: 2 bases; J trimming: 4 bases; junction bases outside the gene matches: 1. CDR1 is LGHNA, CDR2 YNFKEQ, per germline. The CDR3 is made up of 14 amino acids. In nucleotides, the CDR3 is TGTGCCAGCAGCCAAAGGACAGGGGGAGAGACCCAGTACTTC. Its translation is CASSQRTGGETQYF.

V is TRBV5-1 and J is TRBJ2-1, with TRBD1 as a possible D gene (6 bases). The CDR3 covers 17 residues. V was shortened by 0 bases and J by 5 bases, with 18 bases between the two germline ends. Germline V gene sequence: CDR1 SGHRS, CDR2 YFSETQ. CDR3 sequence reads: CASSLVSGGTRNNEQFF. The CDR3 DNA is TGCGCCAGCAGCTTGGTCTCCGGTGGGACAAGAAACAATGAGCAGTTCTTC. Filled out from reference TRBV5-1 and TRBJ2-1, the complete variable domain reads KAGVTQTPRYLIKTRGQQVTLSCSPISGHRSVSWYQQTPGQGLQFLFEYFSETQRNKGNFPGRFSGRQFSNSRSEMNVSTLELGDSALYLCASSLVSGGTRNNEQFFGPGTRLTVL.